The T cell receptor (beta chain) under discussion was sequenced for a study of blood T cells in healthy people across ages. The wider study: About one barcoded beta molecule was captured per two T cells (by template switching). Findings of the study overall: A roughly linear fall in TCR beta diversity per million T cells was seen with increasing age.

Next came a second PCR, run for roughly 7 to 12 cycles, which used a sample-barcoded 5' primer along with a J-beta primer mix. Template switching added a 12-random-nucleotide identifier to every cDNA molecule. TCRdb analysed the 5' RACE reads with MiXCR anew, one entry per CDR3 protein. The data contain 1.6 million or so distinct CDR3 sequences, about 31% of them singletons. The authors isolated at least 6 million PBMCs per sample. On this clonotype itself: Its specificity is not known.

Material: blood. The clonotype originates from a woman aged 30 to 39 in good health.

In DNA, the CDR3 is TGTGCCAGCAGCCTAAACGCCCTGCTACAGGGGACCAATCAGCCCCAGCATTTT. Translating it yields CASSLNALLQGTNQPQHF. The chain has TRBV5-5 and TRBJ1-5; 7 bases are a match to TRBD1. The CDR3 consists of 18 residues. The junction had 16 bases not matched to a gene; V was cut back by 4 bases and J by 3 bases. The V gene's germline CDR1 is SGHKS and CDR2 YYEKEE (reference sequence).